Following are 12 T cell receptor beta chains from one sample sequenced in a study of T cells in Graves' hyperthyroidism and ophthalmopathy. RNA transcripts provided the source from which TCR beta CDR3 regions were amplified. Initially, a first-round RT-PCR of the TCR CDR3 employed the HTBI primer set. TCRdb reanalysed the multiplex PCR reads using MiXCR and keeps one entry per CDR3 protein. The sample carries 300,000 to 400,000 distinct CDR3 sequences, approximately 18% recorded once. The sequenced sample was blood. Receptors originate from a man younger than 35 with Graves' ophthalmopathy.

The chain uses TRBV2 and TRBJ2-1; D is perhaps TRBD2 (7 bases). V shed 4 bases and J shed 9 bases, with 16 bases lying between them. Germline-derived CDR1 and CDR2 are SNHLY and FYNNEI. This CDR3 has 14 amino acids. Here the CDR3 DNA reads TGTGCCAGCAGTGGCTTGGGGGGGGCGGTTGAGCAGTTCTTC. It codes for CASSGLGGAVEQFF. The variable domain in full, with the rest retrieved from reference TRBV2 and TRBJ2-1, is EPEVTQTPSHQVTQMGQEVILRCVPISNHLYFYWYRQILGQKVEFLVSFYNNEISEKSEIFDDQFSVERPDGSNFTLKIRSTKLEDSAMYFCASSGLGGAVEQFFGPGTRLTVL.

Many counts were recorded for this clonotype. The chain carries TRBV20-1 and TRBJ1-1; TRBD1 might be the D (6 bases). The CDR3 spans 15 residues. Germline CDR1 reads DFQATT; CDR2 reads SNEGSKA (reference sequence). The V end was cut by 2 bases, the J end by 5 bases, with 18 bases between. DNA for the CDR3: TGCAGTGCTAGACTACCAACAGGGCCAAATACTGAAGCTTTCTTT. It is translated as CSARLPTGPNTEAFF.

This clonotype was observed at least ten times. The V gene is TRBV7-9, the J gene TRBJ2-1, with 13 nucleotides matching TRBD2. The germline CDR1 and CDR2 sequences are SEHNR and FQNEAQ (reference sequence). V trimming: 5 bases; J trimming: 0 bases; junction bases outside the gene matches: 7. The CDR3 covers 18 residues. For the CDR3, the DNA is TGTGCCAGCAGCGACCAACTAGCGGGGGGGAGCTCCTACAATGAGCAGTTCTTC. Its protein product is CASSDQLAGGSSYNEQFF.

The table lists this clonotype with many counts. This chain uses TRBV9 with TRBJ1-4; D is unclear. Per germline, CDR1 SGDLS and CDR2 YYNGEE. This CDR3 has 14 residues. V shed 1 base and J shed 8 bases, with 12 bases lying between them. CDR3 residues: CASSVRVDGEKLFF. In DNA, the CDR3 is TGTGCCAGCAGCGTAAGGGTCGACGGGGAAAAACTGTTTTTT.

This chain links TRBV15 with TRBJ2-3, with D possibly TRBD2 on 7 matching bases. Germline values: CDR1 LNHNV, CDR2 YYDKDF (reference sequence). The CDR3 sequence is 15 residues long. With 0 bases removed from V and 2 bases from J, the gap between germline ends came to 9 bases. This chain's CDR3 is CATSREAGATDTQYF. CDR3 DNA: TGTGCCACCAGCAGAGAGGCGGGGGCCACAGATACGCAGTATTTT.

This clonotype was observed a handful of times. The rearrangement links TRBV19 to TRBJ1-5; 7 bases map to TRBD1. The CDR3 is 17 residues long. Germline V CDR1 and CDR2: LNHDA, SQIVND (reference sequence). Unmatched junction bases numbered 9, after V lost 4 bases and J lost 0 bases. For the CDR3, the DNA is TGTGCCAGTAGTAACCAACAGGGGTCCTATAGCAATCAGCCCCAGCATTTT. This translates into CASSNQQGSYSNQPQHF.

At least ten counts were recorded for this clonotype. This chain connects TRBV9 to TRBJ1-1, with D unresolved. From germline, CDR1 is SGDLS and CDR2 YYNGEE. V gave up 3 bases and J gave up 3 bases, with 12 bases separating them. The CDR3 covers 14 residues. The CDR3 nucleotides are TGTGCCAGCAGCGCCGGGCCCCGGTACACTGAAGCTTTCTTT. Translation: CASSAGPRYTEAFF.

This clonotype occurred many times. The rearrangement joins TRBV28 to TRBJ1-2, with D possibly TRBD1 on 5 matching bases. CDR1 and CDR2 from the germline V gene are MDHEN and SYDVKM. The V and J ends lost 1 base and 5 bases respectively, with 8 bases between them. The CDR3 is 13 residues long. CDR3 sequence (DNA): TGTGCCAGCAGTTTATCGCAGGGTTATGGCTACACCTTC. Protein sequence: CASSLSQGYGYTF.

The chain employs TRBV6-1 and TRBJ2-1; weak D call: TRBD2 (6 bases). The germline V gene has CDR1 MNHNS and CDR2 SASEGT. Trimming took 4 bases from V and 14 from J, leaving 15 bases between them. There are 12 residues in the CDR3. For the CDR3, the DNA is TGTGCCAGCAGTGCTAGCGAAGCCCAAAAGTTCTTC. Protein sequence: CASSASEAQKFF.

This clonotype showed up many times. As DNA, the CDR3 is TGTGCCAGCAGTCAAAGGAGCGCTAGCACAGATACGCAGTATTTT. Protein sequence: CASSQRSASTDTQYF. The V and J genes are TRBV7-9 and TRBJ2-3, with D uncertain. Trimming removed 6 bases from V and 0 bases from J, with 13 bases in between. The CDR3 is 15 amino acids. Per germline, CDR1 SEHNR and CDR2 FQNEAQ (reference sequence). Filled out from reference TRBV7-9 and TRBJ2-3, the complete variable domain reads DTGVSQNPRHKITKRGQNVTFRCDPISEHNRLYWYRQTLGQGPEFLTYFQNEAQLEKSRLLSDRFSAERPKGSFSTLEIQRTEQGDSAMYLCASSQRSASTDTQYFGPGTRLTVL.

This clonotype occurred many times. The J gene is TRBJ2-1, the V gene TRBV27; 8 bases are a match to TRBD2. This CDR3 contains 15 residues. Germline V gives CDR1 MNHEY, CDR2 SMNVEV (reference sequence). The V segment lost 6 bases and the J segment 5 bases; nucleotides outside the gene matches: 9. In DNA, the CDR3 is TGTGCCAGCAGCTCCGGACTAGCTTCCCACAATGAGCAGTTCTTC. Its protein is CASSSGLASHNEQFF.

The genes are TRBV10-1 and TRBJ2-7; 8 bases are shared with TRBD1. The length of the CDR3 is 17 residues. Trimming cost V 0 bases and J 2 bases; bases outside gene matches: 9. Germline V gene data show CDR1 as WNHNN and CDR2 as SYGVQD (reference sequence). DNA of the CDR3: TGCGCCAGCAGTGAGTCGGGTGGCAGGGGGCCGACCTACGAGCAGTACTTC. Translated, it gives CASSESGGRGPTYEQYF.